A single sample is the source of the 11 T cell receptor beta chains below, sequenced in a study of T cell responses to AZD1222 COVID-19 vaccine (dated by TCRdb to the early 2020s). Per the publication, the time point label means: baseline before first vaccination. The method behind the library was the immunoSEQ multiplex PCR assay. Here the immuneACCESS table is served through TCRdb, limited to in-frame sequences with V and J called. Missing clones are a known gap in these copies; in checked studies unresolved V genes cover under half, and the rest lacks a known reason. The sample table shows about 94,000 clones, and around nine tenths are seen once. The ten biggest clones cover approximately 12% of the sample. Sequenced here: peripheral blood, sampled on day 0 of AZD1222 vaccination. These receptors came from an adult in good health.

Only one count was recorded for this clone. The rearrangement links TRBV7-9 to TRBJ1-4; 7 bases map to TRBD1. CDR3 length: 16 amino acids. Trimming removed 5 bases from V and 6 bases from J; junction bases left unmatched: 12. Germline V gene sequence: CDR1 SEHNR, CDR2 FQNEAQ (reference sequence). This chain's CDR3 is CASSRLYDREDEKLFF. The CDR3 coding sequence is TGTGCCAGCAGCCGATTATACGACAGGGAAGATGAAAAACTGTTTTTT.

This sequence joins TRBV4-3 and TRBJ1-3; D is unresolved. Between the trimmed V and J ends, which lost 0 bases and 5 bases, there was a span of 14 bases. Germline values: CDR1 LGHNA, CDR2 YSLEER. The CDR3 runs to 16 residues. DNA of the CDR3: TGCGCCAGCAGCCAAGACAGGATGGCACTCCGAAACACCATATATTTT. Residues: CASSQDRMALRNTIYF.

This clone has just one count. The V and J genes are TRBV19 and TRBJ1-5, with TRBD1 matching 8 bases. The CDR3 is 14 amino acids. With V trimmed by 2 bases and J by 6 bases, 3 bases remained unmatched. Germline CDR1 is LNHDA and CDR2 is SQIVND (reference sequence). The CDR3 here is CASSITGGGQPQHF. The CDR3 DNA sequence: TGTGCCAGTAGTATAACAGGGGGGGGTCAGCCCCAGCATTTT.

This chain joins TRBV9 and TRBJ2-3, with 8 bases identical to TRBD2. Germline trimming cut 4 bases from V and 3 bases from J; bases unmatched to any gene: 10. The length of the CDR3 is 16 residues. Germline values: CDR1 SGDLS, CDR2 YYNGEE. Written as DNA, the CDR3 is TGTGCCAGCAGCCTCGCCGGGGGGGGGCTGACAGATACGCAGTATTTT. It is translated as CASSLAGGGLTDTQYF. Looking up the rest from reference TRBV9 and TRBJ2-3 gives the full variable domain: DSGVTQTPKHLITATGQRVTLRCSPRSGDLSVYWYQQSLDQGLQFLIQYYNGEERAKGNILERFSAQQFPDLHSELNLSSLELGDSALYFCASSLAGGGLTDTQYFGPGTRLTVL.

This chain connects TRBV5-1 to TRBJ1-1; perhaps TRBD1 as D (6 bases). Per the germline V gene, CDR1 is SGHRS and CDR2 is YFSETQ. CDR3 size: 17 residues. Trimming shortened V by 2 bases and J by 1 base, and 18 bases separated the two germline ends. In nucleotides, the CDR3 is TGCGCCAGCAGCTTCCGTCCGCAGGGGTTTCAGAACACTGAAGCTTTCTTT. It is translated as CASSFRPQGFQNTEAFF.

CDR3 region: CASRLMNTEAFF. As DNA, the CDR3 is TGTGCCAGCAGATTGATGAACACTGAAGCTTTCTTT. This sequence joins TRBV25-1 and TRBJ1-1; D not resolved. The germline V gene encodes CDR1 MGHDK and CDR2 SYGVNS. The V end was cut by 6 bases, the J end by 0 bases, with 5 bases between. The CDR3 extends over 12 amino acids.

The rearrangement links TRBV7-6 to TRBJ1-1; D might be TRBD1 (6 bases). The CDR3 has 14 residues. V lost 4 bases and J 6 bases, leaving 15 bases between the germline ends. The germline V gene encodes CDR1 SGHVS and CDR2 FNYEAQ. The CDR3 nucleotides read TGTGCCAGCAGCTCAGATGGGGGGCAGTCTGAAGCTTTCTTT. Its protein product is CASSSDGGQSEAFF.

For the CDR3, the DNA is TGTGCCAGCAGCGCGGGGACTTACAATGAGCAGTTCTTC. It yields the protein CASSAGTYNEQFF. The rearrangement uses TRBV9 and TRBJ2-1; perhaps TRBD2 as D (6 bases). CDR1 and CDR2 (germline): SGDLS, YYNGEE. CDR3 length: 13 amino acids. With 3 bases removed from V and 4 bases from J, the gap between germline ends came to 8 bases. Drawing the rest from reference TRBV9 and TRBJ2-1, the complete variable domain is DSGVTQTPKHLITATGQRVTLRCSPRSGDLSVYWYQQSLDQGLQFLIQYYNGEERAKGNILERFSAQQFPDLHSELNLSSLELGDSALYFCASSAGTYNEQFFGPGTRLTVL.

The rearrangement uses TRBV30 and TRBJ2-7; D unclear. The CDR3 covers 13 residues. CDR1 and CDR2 (germline): GTSNPN, SVGIG (reference sequence). The V end was cut by 0 bases, the J end by 2 bases, with 8 bases between. This CDR3 is CAWSVGNPYEQYF. The CDR3 bases are TGTGCCTGGAGTGTGGGCAACCCCTACGAGCAGTACTTC.

The chain uses TRBV4-1 and TRBJ1-5; 7 nucleotides align to TRBD1. V was clipped by 1 base and J by 6 bases; unmatched bases: 12. Germline CDR1 reads MGHRA; CDR2 reads YSYEKL. The CDR3 spans 17 residues. CDR3 sequence: CASSQVTTGNWGQPQHF. CDR3 DNA sequence: TGCGCCAGCAGCCAAGTGACGACAGGGAACTGGGGTCAGCCCCAGCATTTT.

Here the CDR3 reads CASSTLGGRAEAFF. Here the CDR3 DNA reads TGTGCCAGTAGTACGTTAGGAGGAAGGGCTGAAGCTTTCTTT. This chain links TRBV19 with TRBJ1-1; D is undetermined. The CDR3 has 14 amino acids. V was clipped by 4 bases and J by 6 bases, with 15 bases between them. Germline-derived CDR1 and CDR2 are LNHDA and SQIVND (reference sequence).